Listed here are 4 T cell receptor beta chains from one sample, sequenced in a study of T cell changes during pregnancy in multiple sclerosis. Clones were sequenced by immunoSEQ multiplex PCR, and TCRdb holds only the in-frame ones, with some missing. The sample holds around 39,000 clones, approximately 90% seen once. This material consisted of CD8+ T cells from peripheral blood mononuclear cells, taken in the first trimester of pregnancy. These TCRs come from a female donor with multiple sclerosis, enrolled in a pregnancy study.

The CDR3 DNA sequence: TGTGCCAGTAGTACCCTCGGGGGATACGAGCAGTACTTC. The encoded protein is CASSTLGGYEQYF. The chain has TRBV19 and TRBJ2-7; weak D call: TRBD2 (6 bases). The CDR3 extends over 13 amino acids. Trimming shortened V by 4 bases and J by 4 bases, and 11 bases separated the two germline ends. In germline, CDR1 is LNHDA, CDR2 SQIVND (reference sequence).

The chain has TRBV7-2 and TRBJ2-7; tentative D call: TRBD1 (6 bases). Germline V lookup: CDR1 SGHTA, CDR2 FQGNSA. The V end was cut by 6 bases, the J end by 1 base, with 13 bases between. The CDR3 consists of 14 residues. The CDR3 nucleotides are TGTGCCAGCAGTCGGGCAGGGGCGTCCTACGAGCAGTACTTC. Protein sequence: CASSRAGASYEQYF.

The genes are TRBV18 and TRBJ2-1; 10 bases line up with TRBD1. CDR1 and CDR2 from the germline V gene are KGHSH and LQKENI. The CDR3 consists of 14 residues. V was clipped by 0 bases and J by 8 bases; unmatched bases: 1. The CDR3 nucleotides are TGTGCCAGCTCACCACCCGACAGGGGGCATGAGCAGTTCTTC. Protein sequence: CASSPPDRGHEQFF.

A few counts support this clone. This chain uses TRBV5-4 with TRBJ1-1; TRBD1 matches 7 bases. Looked up from germline, CDR1 is SGHNT and CDR2 is YYREEE (reference sequence). V trimming: 2 bases; J trimming: 4 bases; junction bases outside the gene matches: 2. This CDR3 is built from 13 residues. The CDR3 coding sequence is TGTGCCAGCAGCTTCGACAGGGTCACTGAAGCTTTCTTT. It specifies CASSFDRVTEAFF.